This entry lists 25 T cell receptor beta chains sequenced from one sample in a study of CXCR3-negative and CXCR3-positive naive CD8 T cells. Points from the study as a whole: More hydrophobic TRB CDR3s occurred in CXCR3-positive than in CXCR3-negative naive cells.

5' RACE with UMI labels generated the TRB cDNA libraries. TCRdb reprocessed the 5' RACE reads and stores each CDR3 protein as one record, lacking DNA. The sample totals tens of thousands of distinct CDR3 sequences. Their antigens are not known. Sequencing input: naive CXCR3+ CD8+ T cells from blood. Subset defined: CD45RO-CCR7+CD27+CD95- naive CD8+ T cells expressing CXCR3 (TNR3+). Source of these receptors: a human donor in good health. Some clones in this sample may be carry-over from other donors' samples.

CDR3 amino acids: CATSVAEYNEQFF. This rearrangement joins TRBV24-1 to TRBJ2-1. CDR3 length equals 13 residues. The germline gives CDR1 KGHDR, CDR2 SFDVKD.

The V and J genes are TRBV12-3 or TRBV12-4 and TRBJ2-1; TCRdb outputs TRBD1, but without DNA this stays unchecked. CDR3 length: 14 amino acids. CDR3 region: CASSEGQAHNEQFF.

The chain employs TRBV7-9 and TRBJ2-1; there is no DNA to check the TCRdb D call of TRBD1. The CDR3 spans 11 residues. Germline values: CDR1 SEHNR, CDR2 FQNEAQ (reference sequence). Here the CDR3 reads CAGEQGNEQFF.

The rearrangement links TRBV6-4 to TRBJ2-3. CDR1 MRHNA and CDR2 SNTAGT come from the germline V gene. CDR3 length: 13 amino acids. The CDR3 sequence: CASSDYSTDTQYF.

This chain joins TRBV6-1 and TRBJ1-5; TCRdb lists TRBD1, though no DNA is available to test this call. The CDR3 length is 15 residues. Germline V lookup: CDR1 MNHNS, CDR2 SASEGT. CDR3 loop: CASSEWGPQDQPQHF.

This chain links TRBV5-1 with TRBJ2-7; the D call of TRBD1 rests on TCRdb alone, since no DNA is present to check it. The CDR3 length is 14 residues. Germline V lookup: CDR1 SGHRS, CDR2 YFSETQ. CDR3 protein: CASSPWGGQYEQYF.

V gene TRBV14 combines with J gene TRBJ1-1; the TRBD1 assignment by TCRdb is unverifiable without DNA. This CDR3 contains 15 residues. Germline loops: CDR1 SGHDN, CDR2 FVKESK. The CDR3 is CASSQAVGGWPEAFF.

V gene TRBV20-1 combines with J gene TRBJ1-2. The CDR3 totals 13 residues. Germline V gene data show CDR1 as DFQATT and CDR2 as SNEGSKA (reference sequence). CDR3 residues: CSASLGEAYDYTF.

This chain joins TRBV27 and TRBJ2-7. The CDR3 loop spans 12 amino acids. Germline-derived CDR1 and CDR2 are MNHEY and SMNVEV (reference sequence). CDR3 in amino acids: CASSNGRYEQYF.

This chain connects TRBV21-1 to TRBJ2-7; the TCRdb call, TRBD1, lacks DNA for checking. TRBV21-1 is reported as a pseudogene. The CDR3 spans 12 residues. This CDR3 is CASSKREPVRYF.

This rearrangement joins TRBV20-1 to TRBJ2-7; TCRdb picks TRBD1, but there is no DNA to check that call. The CDR3 covers 15 residues. Germline CDR1 and CDR2: DFQATT and SNEGSKA (reference sequence). Here the CDR3 reads CSARDLGRAGYEQYF.

V is TRBV5-1 and J is TRBJ2-2. CDR3 length: 15 residues. Looked up from germline, CDR1 is SGHRS and CDR2 is YFSETQ. CDR3 in amino acids: CASSFSLANTGELFF. The full variable domain, its missing parts supplied by reference TRBV5-1 and TRBJ2-2, is KAGVTQTPRYLIKTRGQQVTLSCSPISGHRSVSWYQQTPGQGLQFLFEYFSETQRNKGNFPGRFSGRQFSNSRSEMNVSTLELGDSALYLCASSFSLANTGELFFGEGSRLTVL.

The chain joins TRBV11-2 to TRBJ2-7; TCRdb designates TRBD1, a call that cannot be tested without DNA. The CDR3 length is 13 residues. CDR1 is SGHAT, CDR2 FQNNGV, per germline. This chain's CDR3 is CASSGPGRYEQYF.

The chain combines TRBV9 with TRBJ2-3; checking the TCRdb D call of TRBD1 is not possible without DNA. Germline V CDR1 and CDR2: SGDLS, YYNGEE. The CDR3 totals 15 residues. The CDR3: CASSATGSFQDTQYF.

This sequence joins TRBV4-3 and TRBJ1-6. Germline CDR1 reads LGHNA; CDR2 reads YSLEER. CDR3 length: 14 amino acids. This chain's CDR3 is CASSPLGGRIALHF.

The V gene is TRBV29-1, the J gene TRBJ2-1; lacking DNA, the TRBD1 call made by TCRdb goes unchecked. Per the germline V gene, CDR1 is SQVTM and CDR2 is ANQGSEA. This CDR3 spans 16 amino acids. The CDR3 reads CSVEDNRDWGRNEQFF.

The J gene is TRBJ2-2, the V gene TRBV10-3; the D gene TCRdb calls, TRBD1, cannot be checked with no DNA. The CDR3 runs 16 residues. Germline-derived CDR1 and CDR2 are ENHRY and SYGVKD. CDR3 protein: CAIRRGEPPNTRELFF.

The chain carries TRBV7-8 and TRBJ2-7; TCRdb returns TRBD1, unconfirmable since there is no DNA. Germline V gene lookup returns CDR1 SGHVS and CDR2 FQNEAQ. This CDR3 contains 14 residues. The CDR3 here is CASIPERFSYEPYF.

The chain joins TRBV28 to TRBJ1-6; lacking DNA, the TRBD1 call made by TCRdb goes unchecked. The CDR3 contains 15 residues. CDR1 and CDR2 (germline): MDHEN, SYDVKM. CDR3 loop: CASSFGAPYNSPLHF.

The J gene is TRBJ1-3, the V gene TRBV20-1. Germline lookup yields CDR1 DFQATT and CDR2 SNEGSKA (reference sequence). The CDR3 is made up of 15 amino acids. The CDR3 spells CSARGLSDSGNTIYF.

This chain uses TRBV19 with TRBJ1-3. This CDR3 spans 13 amino acids. Germline CDR1 is LNHDA and CDR2 is SQIVND (reference sequence). CDR3 sequence: CASVTHSGNTIYF.

J is TRBJ2-7 and V is TRBV6-5; there is no DNA to check the TCRdb D call of TRBD1. CDR1 and CDR2 from the germline V gene are MNHEY and SVGAGI. The CDR3 length is 14 residues. The CDR3 reads CASSPQGFVYEQYF.

V usage is TRBV7-2 and J usage is TRBJ1-1. The CDR3 has 15 residues. Per germline, CDR1 SGHTA and CDR2 FQGNSA. CDR3 sequence reads: CASSLARSMNTEAFF.

This chain links TRBV27 with TRBJ2-2; TCRdb's assignment of TRBD1 cannot be checked, as there is no DNA. The CDR3 consists of 15 residues. The V gene's germline CDR1 is MNHEY and CDR2 SMNVEV (reference sequence). CDR3 residues: CASSEDRVRTGELFF.

The V call is TRBV29-1, the J call TRBJ2-7. CDR3 length: 11 residues. Germline V gives CDR1 SQVTM, CDR2 ANQGSEA. The CDR3 sequence is CSVLVGYEQYF.